The clone carrying this T cell receptor (beta chain) was seen only once. The antigen remains unidentified. The assay was immunoSEQ multiplex PCR, and TCRdb's table has in-frame clones only and misses some. There are 90,000 to 130,000 clones in the sample; around 94% occur only once, and under 0.3% lies in the top ten. This record belongs to a study of graft-versus-host responses after intestinal transplantation. Findings and limits, study-wide: Graft-versus-host to host-versus-graft clonal ratios in allografts were high in patients with graft-donor T cell macrochimerism. Circulating GvH clones peaking coincided with falling HvG clones soon after transplant. Detection of GvH clones occurred in recipient marrow, and some had their first appearance in ileum or blood.

Germline assignment: CDR1 SGHRS and CDR2 YFSETQ. The CDR3 has 16 residues. The V segment lost 2 bases and the J segment 5 bases; nucleotides outside the gene matches: 12. The chain couples TRBV5-1 to TRBJ1-2; 7 nucleotides agree with TRBD1. The TCR comes from a human donor who was the organ donor for an intestinal transplant. The specimen comprised unstimulated CD4+ T cells sorted from spleen or lymph node cells, sampled before transplant. The CDR3 reads CASSFLAWDSLYGYTF. The CDR3 nucleotides read TGCGCCAGCAGCTTTCTCGCCTGGGACAGCCTTTATGGCTACACCTTC.